This T cell receptor (beta chain) was sequenced in a study of yellow fever vaccine responses in identical twins. On this clonotype itself: The target antigen is unknown.

Study results and limitations: After vaccination, twins' T cell response reportedly seemed partly convergent, partly personalized.

TCRdb recomputed calls from the RT-PCR reads with MiXCR, one row per CDR3 protein. The top ten clones hold about 2.7% of a sample with 20,000 or so distinct CDR3 sequences, under 75% of them seen once. The germline V gene encodes CDR1 SGHAT and CDR2 FQDESV (reference sequence). V trimming: 5 bases; J trimming: 8 bases; junction bases outside the gene matches: 11. CDR3 length: 16 amino acids. The genes are TRBV11-1 and TRBJ2-1; TRBD2 matches at 11 bases. The origin of this receptor is a woman younger than 30 who received the yellow fever vaccine. Specimen: T cells from blood (PBMCs), unsorted or a sorted subset (not recorded which), collected before or after yellow fever vaccination (not recorded which). The CDR3 region has the DNA TGTGCCAGCAGCCGGACTAGCGGGTCAAATCGACATGAGCAGTTCTTC. Its translation is CASSRTSGSNRHEQFF.